Presented here are 28 T cell receptor beta chains from one specimen sequenced in a study of CD8+ T cells in alopecia areata. Reverse transcribed after extraction, RNA yielded cDNA as the sequencing template. Repertoires were generated with immunoSEQ multiplex PCR, while TCRdb's copy carries only in-frame clones and drops some. Of over 90,000 clones listed, around 86% are singletons. The sample's treatment: oral pan-JAK inhibitor, 5-10 mg twice daily. This material consisted of CD8+ T cells sorted from blood, taken between weeks 30 and 35, from a patient treated with tofacitinib. The receptors originated from a human donor with alopecia areata.

CDR3 region: CASSLDGLAEETQYF. CDR3 bases: TGTGCCAGCAGCCTAGATGGACTAGCAGAAGAGACCCAGTACTTC. The V gene is TRBV11-1, the J gene TRBJ2-5, with 8 positions matching TRBD2. After removal of 5 bases from V and 3 bases from J, the junction contained 8 bases not matched to a gene. This CDR3 is built from 15 residues. CDR1 is SGHAT, CDR2 FQDESV, per germline (reference sequence).

V gene TRBV7-9 combines with J gene TRBJ1-1, with D possibly matching TRBD1 (5 bases). The germline V and J ends were trimmed by 5 bases and 13 bases, with 20 bases remaining between them. The CDR3 has 13 amino acids. The germline gives CDR1 SEHNR, CDR2 FQNEAQ (reference sequence). The CDR3 loop reads CASSPPAGEFSFF. The CDR3, as DNA: TGTGCCAGCAGCCCGCCGGCGGGGGAATTTAGTTTCTTT.

The chain uses TRBV6-1 and TRBJ2-7, with no clear D. From germline, CDR1 is MNHNS and CDR2 SASEGT. The CDR3 length is 11 residues. V lost 6 bases and J lost 5, with 8 bases in between. The CDR3 DNA reads TGTGCCAGCAGGGCATTTGACGAGCAGTACTTC. This codes for CASRAFDEQYF.

The rearrangement joins TRBV6-1 to TRBJ2-1; 11 bases are a match to TRBD2. Unmatched junction bases numbered 15, after V lost 3 bases and J lost 5 bases. This CDR3 has 19 residues. CDR1 is MNHNS, CDR2 SASEGT, per germline. The CDR3 loop is CASSELTSGIVFGDNEQFF. Written as DNA, the CDR3 is TGTGCCAGCAGTGAGTTGACTAGCGGGATTGTGTTCGGGGACAATGAGCAGTTCTTC.

The V gene is TRBV19, the J gene TRBJ2-7, with D hard to call. The CDR3 has 12 amino acids. V lost 4 bases to trimming and J lost 5 bases, with 9 bases between them. CDR1 and CDR2 (germline): LNHDA, SQIVND (reference sequence). In DNA form, the CDR3 reads TGTGCCAGTAGTAGCCCCACCGACGAGCAGTACTTC. Encoded protein: CASSSPTDEQYF.

In DNA form, the CDR3 reads TGTGCCAGCAGCTTAGACTCGGGTATAGCCAAAAACATTCAGTACTTC. As protein: CASSLDSGIAKNIQYF. The chain combines TRBV7-9 with TRBJ2-4; D is uncertain. Trimming cost V 1 base and J 0 bases, with 10 bases left between them. CDR3 size: 16 residues. The germline CDR1 and CDR2 sequences are SEHNR and FQNEAQ (reference sequence).

In nucleotides, the CDR3 is TGCGCCAGCAGCCAAGCAGTCACTAGTAGCATCGGGGAGCTGTTTTTT. Amino acids: CASSQAVTSSIGELFF. The chain employs TRBV4-1 and TRBJ2-2; possible D gene TRBD2, 5 bases. CDR1 and CDR2 (germline): MGHRA, YSYEKL. The CDR3 is 16 residues long. The V gene lost 1 base and the J gene lost 7 bases, with 16 bases spanning the gap.

This rearrangement joins TRBV27 to TRBJ2-1; the D gene is possibly TRBD2 (6 bases). This CDR3 comprises 13 residues. CDR1 is MNHEY, CDR2 SMNVEV, per germline (reference sequence). The germline V and J ends were trimmed by 6 bases and 8 bases, with 14 bases remaining between them. The CDR3 region has the DNA TGTGCCAGCAGCCTAGGGACTGGCGATGAGCAGTTCTTC. Protein: CASSLGTGDEQFF.

This clone showed up just once. The rearrangement links TRBV27 to TRBJ1-3; D remains ambiguous. V shed 5 bases and J shed 0 bases, with 17 bases lying between them. Germline CDR1 reads MNHEY; CDR2 reads SMNVEV (reference sequence). The CDR3 sequence is 17 residues long. CDR3 nucleotide sequence: TGTGCCAGCAGTACACCCGGCCAGCGCAGCTCTGGAAACACCATATATTTT. Its protein product is CASSTPGQRSSGNTIYF.

The chain is built from TRBV5-6 and TRBJ2-1; a weak D match, TRBD1 (5 bases). Between the trimmed V and J ends, which lost 2 bases and 2 bases, there was a span of 11 bases. This CDR3 has 15 residues. CDR1 SGHDT and CDR2 YYEEEE come from the germline V gene. The CDR3 sequence: CASSLAQDPYNEQFF. The CDR3 nucleotides are TGTGCCAGCAGCTTAGCACAGGACCCCTACAATGAGCAGTTCTTC.

The J gene is TRBJ2-5, the V gene TRBV4-1, with 7 bases fitting TRBD1. Germline CDR1 and CDR2: MGHRA and YSYEKL. The V and J ends lost 5 bases and 3 bases, in that order; junction bases with no gene match: 6. This CDR3 contains 14 residues. This CDR3 reads CASSLPGTEETQYF. Here the CDR3 DNA reads TGCGCCAGCAGCTTACCCGGGACAGAAGAGACCCAGTACTTC.

The genes are TRBV27 and TRBJ2-2, with a possible D match to TRBD1 (6 bases). V was shortened by 5 bases and J by 4 bases, with 11 bases between the two germline ends. Germline V lookup: CDR1 MNHEY, CDR2 SMNVEV (reference sequence). The length of the CDR3 is 14 residues. The CDR3 loop reads CASSQDRFTGELFF. In nucleotides, the CDR3 is TGTGCCAGCAGTCAGGACAGATTCACCGGGGAGCTGTTTTTT.

This clone was observed once. The V gene is TRBV11-2, the J gene TRBJ2-3; D not resolved. Trimming shortened V by 2 bases and J by 3 bases, and 3 bases separated the two germline ends. Germline loops: CDR1 SGHAT, CDR2 FQNNGV. This CDR3 is 12 amino acids long. The chain's CDR3 is CASSLWTDTQYF. As DNA, the CDR3 is TGTGCCAGCAGCTTATGGACAGATACGCAGTATTTT.

Comments on this clone: A junction boundary mismatches the germline segment, possibly from a read error. The V call is TRBV27, the J call TRBJ2-6, with TRBD1 as a possible D gene (5 bases). CDR3 size: 16 residues. Per germline, CDR1 MNHEY and CDR2 SMNVEV (reference sequence). The CDR3 spells CASSPLADSGANALTF. Here the CDR3 DNA reads TGTGCCAGCAGTCCCCTTGCGGATTCTGGGGCCAACGCCCTGACTTTC. The complete variable domain, with remaining parts taken from reference TRBV27 and TRBJ2-6, reads EAQVTQNPRYLITVTGKKLTVTCSQNMNHEYMSWYRQDPGLGLRQIYYSMNVEVTDKGDVPEGYKVSRKEKRNFPLILESPSPNQTSLYFCASSPLADSGANALTFGAGSRLTVL.

The chain links TRBV5-4 to TRBJ2-1; 7 positions agree with TRBD2. CDR1 is SGHNT and CDR2 is YYREEE in the germline V gene (reference sequence). V trimming: 0 bases; J trimming: 2 bases; junction bases outside the gene matches: 5. The CDR3 is 16 amino acids. The CDR3 sequence: CASSLVSSGAYNEQFF. In DNA form, the CDR3 reads TGTGCCAGCAGCTTGGTTTCCAGCGGGGCCTACAATGAGCAGTTCTTC.

V gene TRBV2 combines with J gene TRBJ2-7; D gene uncertain. Trimming took off 2 bases at V and 2 bases at J, with 10 bases between the two ends. Germline V lookup: CDR1 SNHLY, CDR2 FYNNEI. The CDR3 is 14 residues long. CDR3 region: CASSEKGPPYEQYF. CDR3 nucleotide sequence: TGTGCCAGCAGTGAAAAAGGACCCCCCTACGAGCAGTACTTC. The full variable domain, its missing parts supplied by reference TRBV2 and TRBJ2-7, is EPEVTQTPSHQVTQMGQEVILRCVPISNHLYFYWYRQILGQKVEFLVSFYNNEISEKSEIFDDQFSVERPDGSNFTLKIRSTKLEDSAMYFCASSEKGPPYEQYFGPGTRLTVT.

The CDR3 DNA reads as TGCAGCGTCGACAGGGGGAACACCGGGGAGCTGTTTTTT. It yields the protein CSVDRGNTGELFF. This sequence joins TRBV29-1 and TRBJ2-2; TRBD1 matches at 8 bases. The CDR3 has 13 amino acids. The J segment lost 1 base and the V segment lost 6 bases, leaving 1 base of the junction unmatched. In germline, CDR1 is SQVTM, CDR2 ANQGSEA.

The J gene is TRBJ2-2, the V gene TRBV4-1; 8 bases are a match to TRBD2. The V and J ends lost 3 bases and 3 bases, in that order; junction bases with no gene match: 3. CDR3 size: 15 residues. In germline, CDR1 is MGHRA, CDR2 YSYEKL. The CDR3 coding sequence is TGCGCCAGCAGCCAGGGACTAGTGTACACCGGGGAGCTGTTTTTT. It encodes CASSQGLVYTGELFF.

The chain employs TRBV6-5 and TRBJ2-7, with unresolved D. In germline, CDR1 is MNHEY, CDR2 SVGAGI. The V gene lost 6 bases and the J gene lost 3 bases, with 15 bases spanning the gap. This CDR3 spans 14 amino acids. The CDR3 region is CASRLGDEVYEQYF. The CDR3 region has the DNA TGTGCCAGCAGGCTTGGGGATGAGGTCTACGAGCAGTACTTC.

This rearrangement joins TRBV9 to TRBJ2-2; tentative D call: TRBD1 (6 bases). The germline V and J ends were trimmed by 0 bases and 1 base, with 16 bases remaining between them. Germline V CDR1 and CDR2: SGDLS, YYNGEE. The CDR3 contains 18 residues. CDR3 residues: CASSVAVVGTRNTGELFF. CDR3 bases: TGTGCCAGCAGCGTAGCGGTAGTCGGGACACGGAACACCGGGGAGCTGTTTTTT.

This clone was recorded once. This chain connects TRBV5-8 to TRBJ2-3, with D uncertain. The germline V and J ends were trimmed by 2 bases and 0 bases, with 7 bases remaining between them. The CDR3 covers 14 residues. Germline CDR1 reads SGHTS; CDR2 reads YDEGEE. This CDR3 is CASSFGSSTDTQYF. The CDR3 DNA reads TGTGCCAGCAGCTTTGGATCTAGCACAGATACGCAGTATTTT.

V usage is TRBV6-6 and J usage is TRBJ1-4, with D unresolved. The CDR3 spans 13 residues. V lost 0 bases and J lost 5, with 4 bases in between. Germline assignment: CDR1 MNHNY and CDR2 SVGAGI (reference sequence). CDR3 protein: CASSYSQNEKLFF. The CDR3 coding sequence is TGTGCCAGCAGTTACTCACAGAATGAAAAACTGTTTTTT.

This rearrangement joins TRBV7-9 to TRBJ2-1; a possible D gene is TRBD1 (6 bases). CDR1 and CDR2 from the germline V gene are SEHNR and FQNEAQ (reference sequence). V shed 5 bases and J shed 4 bases, with 15 bases lying between them. The CDR3 consists of 15 residues. The CDR3 region has the DNA TGTGCCAGCAGCCCAGGGGCCTCCCAATACAATGAGCAGTTCTTC. It is translated as CASSPGASQYNEQFF.

The V gene is TRBV2, the J gene TRBJ1-2, with D perhaps matching TRBD1 (6 bases). Germline CDR1 SNHLY, CDR2 FYNNEI. The CDR3 runs 14 residues. The V and J ends lost 3 bases and 2 bases respectively, with 10 bases between them. CDR3 DNA sequence: TGTGCCAGCAGTGACTGGGGGCAGAACTATGGCTACACCTTC. Translated, it gives CASSDWGQNYGYTF.

The V call is TRBV29-1, the J call TRBJ2-7, with 10 bases that match TRBD1. Trimming at V came to 4 bases and at J to 5 bases, leaving 17 bases not matched to a gene. Germline loops: CDR1 SQVTM, CDR2 ANQGSEA. The CDR3 is 17 amino acids. The CDR3 protein is CSVVGGDRGPGAHEQYF. CDR3 sequence (DNA): TGCAGCGTTGTGGGGGGGGACAGGGGACCCGGAGCCCACGAGCAGTACTTC.

This clone is a singleton in its sample. The V call is TRBV7-3, the J call TRBJ2-1; 8 bases align to TRBD2. The length of the CDR3 is 17 residues. The J segment lost 8 bases and the V segment lost 5 bases, leaving 17 bases of the junction unmatched. Germline CDR1 and CDR2: SGHTA and FQGTGA. The CDR3 bases are TGTGCCAGCAGCCCGACACCAGCCCTGAACGGGGGGGATGAGCAGTTCTTC. This sequence encodes CASSPTPALNGGDEQFF.

V and J are TRBV27 and TRBJ2-5; tentatively, D is TRBD2 (5 bases). Trimming cost V 3 bases and J 5 bases, with 16 bases left between them. The CDR3 has 15 amino acids. The V gene's germline CDR1 is MNHEY and CDR2 SMNVEV (reference sequence). CDR3 coding DNA: TGTGCCAGCAGTTTTTCTCTTTCTAGCTTGGAGACCCAGTACTTC. It translates to CASSFSLSSLETQYF.

The CDR3 sequence is CASTGRAGEKLFF. The CDR3 DNA sequence: TGTGCCAGCACGGGAAGGGCGGGTGAAAAACTGTTTTTT. V usage is TRBV6-1 and J usage is TRBJ1-4; D is unresolved. The germline V and J ends were trimmed by 7 bases and 7 bases, with 13 bases remaining between them. Germline CDR1 reads MNHNS; CDR2 reads SASEGT. The CDR3 length is 13 residues.